This paragraph covers one TCR beta chain sequence. This clone was seen only a few times. This receptor's antigen is unknown. Base qualities are not recorded, but no much larger clone differs from it by a single base. Libraries were constructed by PCR. Data came from an Illumina HiSeq 4000. The TCR beta-chain CDR3 region of each patient was profiled by high-throughput sequencing. For the original study's pipeline: CDR3 differences across clinicopathological groups were used to build a classifier for discriminating distant-metastatic papillary thyroid cancer patients. The Shannon index was used to measure repertoire diversity, and the Morisita-Horn index was used to measure how similar tumor and blood repertoires were. Starting from the raw public reads, TCRdb applied fastp trimming at Q25, assembled clones with MiXCR and retained in-frame beta chains. TCRdb, rather than the study authors, made the V and J calls. The sample includes 25,000 or so clones, with roughly 24% observed a single time. The biggest ten clones account for 5.5% to 7% of the sample.

This record comes from a study of metastatic and nonmetastatic thyroid tumors (dated by TCRdb to about 2020). Study-level background: For patients with malignant and with benign thyroid disease, the researchers compared repertoires between peripheral blood samples and tumor or nodule tissue samples. Beyond this particular receptor, the publication reports: TCR beta diversity was reported as significantly higher in malignant tumors than in benign nodules, in both blood and tumor samples.

Before undergoing thyroid surgery, none of the patients had been given any kind of treatment. The study retrospectively analysed patient clinical samples collected from about 2012 to 2018 using T-cell receptor beta sequencing. The TCR originated in a female donor with papillary thyroid cancer or a benign thyroid nodule (not recorded which). Some clones in this sample may be carry-over from other donors' samples. The sample comprised blood.

The DNA is as follows: TGTGCCAGCAGGCAAACAGGGGTCAGGAACGAGCAGTACTTC. Translated, this is CASRQTGVRNEQYF. The chain is encoded by TRBV28 joined to TRBJ2-7, and TRBD1 aligns with 7 junction nucleotides. From cysteine to phenylalanine, the CDR3 is 14 amino acids long. Only the CDR3 DNA is retained, 42 bases long and in frame from the first base. Trimmed from V: 6 bases; trimmed from J: 5 bases; junction bases lacking a gene match: 10. From a lookup of the germline V gene, CDR1 and CDR2 are MDHEN and SYDVKM.